These 20 T cell receptor beta chains were sequenced from one sample in a study of identical twins' blood T cells. One entry per CDR3 protein, called by TCRdb with MiXCR from the 5' RACE reads. The data contain fewer than 450,000 distinct CDR3 sequences, about 28% of them seen just once; the ten biggest clones take up around 5.6%. Specimen: PBMCs. The source of these receptors is a woman aged 18-50 years in good health.

In its sample, this clonotype was seen many times. V and J are TRBV29-1 and TRBJ1-1, with D perhaps TRBD1 (5 bases). Germline assignment: CDR1 SQVTM and CDR2 ANQGSEA. V lost 5 bases and J lost 3, with 10 bases in between. This CDR3 has 12 residues. The CDR3 DNA sequence: TGCAGCGTTTCCTGGGGGGACACTGAAGCTTTCTTT. Translating gives CSVSWGDTEAFF.

This chain joins TRBV24-1 and TRBJ2-2, with 14 nucleotides matching TRBD2. The V and J ends lost 7 bases and 3 bases, in that order; junction bases with no gene match: 9. Germline CDR1 reads KGHDR; CDR2 reads SFDVKD. The CDR3 spans 18 residues. Here the CDR3 DNA reads TGTGCCACCAGCGATGGGGGACTAGCGGGAGTTGACACCGGGGAGCTGTTTTTT. It yields the protein CATSDGGLAGVDTGELFF.

This clonotype is a singleton in its sample. An end of the junction differs from the germline gene, which may be a read error. Written as DNA, the CDR3 is TGCAGTGCTACCCGACGGGACAGGGGGGACAATGGGCAGTTCTTC. Encoded protein: CSATRRDRGDNGQFF. The chain recombines TRBV20-1 with TRBJ2-1; 11 nucleotides agree with TRBD1. CDR1 and CDR2 from the germline V gene are DFQATT and SNEGSKA (reference sequence). This CDR3 comprises 15 residues.

This clonotype came up a few times. This chain links TRBV12-3 or TRBV12-4 with TRBJ1-1; D is ambiguous. The CDR3 covers 14 residues. Deletions cut 2 bases from V and 1 base from J, with 8 bases between. CDR3 protein: CASSLTRGNTEAFF. DNA of the CDR3: TGTGCCAGCAGTTTAACTCGGGGGAACACTGAAGCTTTCTTT.

This clonotype showed up just a few times. This sequence joins TRBV29-1 and TRBJ1-2; the D is unclear. The CDR3 spans 14 residues. Germline V CDR1 and CDR2: SQVTM, ANQGSEA. Deletions cut 0 bases from V and 2 bases from J, with 10 bases between. CDR3 protein: CSVEDPLENYGYTF. The DNA for the CDR3 is TGCAGCGTTGAAGATCCGCTTGAAAACTATGGCTACACCTTC.

The chain has TRBV20-1 and TRBJ1-2; 10 bases line up with TRBD1. The V and J ends lost 5 bases and 4 bases, in that order; junction bases with no gene match: 13. CDR3 length: 16 residues. CDR1 and CDR2 from the germline V gene are DFQATT and SNEGSKA (reference sequence). The CDR3 sequence is CSAPRTETGGTYGYTF. The DNA for the CDR3 is TGCAGTGCTCCCCGAACAGAGACAGGGGGCACCTATGGCTACACCTTC.

The genes are TRBV12-3 or TRBV12-4 and TRBJ2-7, with 12 nucleotides matching TRBD1. J lost 7 bases, V lost 3 bases, and 4 bases had no gene match. The CDR3 sequence is 14 residues long. Here the CDR3 DNA reads TGTGCCAGCAGTTTTCGGGACAGGGGGCGGGAGCAGTACTTC. This encodes CASSFRDRGREQYF.

On this clonotype itself: At one boundary the junction diverges from the germline segment, which might be a read error. The chain uses TRBV9 and TRBJ2-1, with D perhaps TRBD2 (5 bases). From germline, CDR1 is SGDLS and CDR2 YYNGEE. The CDR3 consists of 13 residues. The CDR3, as DNA: TGTGCCAGCAGCGTTCGGAGAGAGGGTGAGCAGTTATTC. Translation gives CASSVRREGEQLF.

This rearrangement joins TRBV7-9 to TRBJ1-3; D gene ambiguous. There are 14 residues in the CDR3. Germline assignment: CDR1 SEHNR and CDR2 FQNEAQ (reference sequence). V gave up 0 bases and J gave up 3 bases, with 6 bases separating them. CDR3 bases: TGTGCCAGCAGCTTAGCGGCCAGTGGAAACACCATATATTTT. Residues: CASSLAASGNTIYF.

The chain has TRBV18 and TRBJ2-3; 7 bases are shared with TRBD2. With 6 bases clipped from V and 1 base from J, the junction kept 10 bases outside the gene matches. The CDR3 runs 16 residues. Germline values: CDR1 KGHSH, CDR2 LQKENI. CDR3 protein: CASSPKSSGGTDTQYF. The CDR3 nucleotides read TGTGCCAGCTCGCCAAAATCTAGCGGAGGCACAGATACGCAGTATTTT.

The chain recombines TRBV7-9 with TRBJ2-2; D perhaps matches TRBD2 (5 bases). V dropped 5 bases and J dropped 5 bases, with 15 bases sitting between them. Looked up from germline, CDR1 is SEHNR and CDR2 is FQNEAQ (reference sequence). The CDR3 has 15 amino acids. The chain's CDR3 is CASSPSGEFTGELFF. The CDR3 DNA reads TGTGCCAGCAGCCCCTCTGGGGAGTTTACCGGGGAGCTGTTTTTT. Full variable domain (remainder filled in from reference TRBV7-9 and TRBJ2-2): DTGVSQNPRHKITKRGQNVTFRCDPISEHNRLYWYRQTLGQGPEFLTYFQNEAQLEKSRLLSDRFSAERPKGSFSTLEIQRTEQGDSAMYLCASSPSGEFTGELFFGEGSRLTVL.

The rearrangement uses TRBV20-1 and TRBJ1-4, with a weak D call TRBD1 (5 bases). There are 14 residues in the CDR3. The ends were cut back, 6 bases at V and 3 bases at J, with 14 bases in the middle. The V gene's germline CDR1 is DFQATT and CDR2 SNEGSKA (reference sequence). The CDR3 region has the DNA TGCAGTGCATATGCGGGGGAAGCTAATGAAAAACTGTTTTTT. It translates to CSAYAGEANEKLFF.

Worth noting for this clonotype: A much larger clone lies a single base off, so this may be a read error. The J gene is TRBJ1-1, the V gene TRBV12-3 or TRBV12-4; D is ambiguous. The germline V and J ends were trimmed by 0 bases and 6 bases, with 11 bases remaining between them. The length of the CDR3 is 14 residues. The CDR3 DNA reads TGTGCCAGCAGTTTAGCGGGAAGAAACGCTGAAGCTTTCTTT. Protein product: CASSLAGRNAEAFF.

The V and J genes are TRBV11-2 and TRBJ1-2; D perhaps matches TRBD1 (5 bases). In germline, CDR1 is SGHAT, CDR2 FQNNGV. The CDR3 contains 14 residues. V was trimmed by 5 bases and J by 6 bases, leaving 16 bases between them. CDR3 sequence reads: CASSLGTPRNGYTF. The DNA of the CDR3 is TGTGCCAGCAGCCTCGGGACGCCAAGGAATGGCTACACCTTC.

This CDR3 reads CASSPLLDRGFGYNYGYTF. Written as DNA, the CDR3 is TGCGCCAGCAGCCCACTGTTGGACAGGGGGTTTGGGTATAACTATGGCTACACCTTC. The genes are TRBV5-1 and TRBJ1-2; TRBD1 matches at 10 bases. The trim removed 4 bases at V and 1 base at J, leaving 16 bases unmatched. Germline-derived CDR1 and CDR2 are SGHRS and YFSETQ. There are 19 residues in the CDR3.

This clonotype has a handful of counts. V usage is TRBV18 and J usage is TRBJ1-1; D unclear. The germline V gene has CDR1 KGHSH and CDR2 LQKENI. CDR3 length: 15 residues. Trimming pared 0 bases from V and 3 bases from J, leaving 11 bases between. The CDR3 loop is CASSPPVSPDTEAFF. The CDR3 DNA reads TGTGCCAGCTCACCACCGGTCTCCCCGGACACTGAAGCTTTCTTT.

Worth noting for this clonotype: The junction departs from the called germline gene at one end, perhaps through a read error. The chain links TRBV7-9 to TRBJ2-3; no clear D. The CDR3 consists of 13 residues. Germline assignment: CDR1 SEHNR and CDR2 FQNEAQ (reference sequence). The CDR3 DNA reads as TGTGCCAGCAACCGGGTTAGCACAGATGCGCAGTATTTT. Translated, it gives CASNRVSTDAQYF.

The gene calls are TRBV5-6 and TRBJ1-2; TRBD1 might be the D (5 bases). V was clipped by 2 bases and J by 9 bases, with 17 bases between them. Germline CDR1 SGHDT, CDR2 YYEEEE. CDR3 length equals 14 residues. The CDR3 DNA is TGTGCCAGCAGCTTTGGGGCAGGGCTTACGAGCTACACCTTC. Its protein product is CASSFGAGLTSYTF.

This clonotype was observed a few times. The chain combines TRBV25-1 with TRBJ2-3; D ambiguous. The CDR3 has 16 amino acids. Trimming took off 4 bases at V and 2 bases at J, with 16 bases between the two ends. CDR1 MGHDK and CDR2 SYGVNS come from the germline V gene. This CDR3 is CASSGTPPATTDTQYF. CDR3 nucleotide sequence: TGTGCCAGCAGTGGGACCCCTCCCGCAACCACAGATACGCAGTATTTT.

The chain carries TRBV19 and TRBJ2-1; 9 bases line up with TRBD2. Germline CDR1 LNHDA, CDR2 SQIVND (reference sequence). Trimming cost V 0 bases and J 5 bases; bases outside gene matches: 5. The length of the CDR3 is 16 residues. The CDR3: CASSIDRLAGHNEQFF. The CDR3 nucleotides read TGTGCCAGTAGTATAGATCGCCTAGCGGGACACAATGAGCAGTTCTTC.